The 10 T cell receptor beta chains presented below share a single source sample, sequenced in a study of cytomegalovirus exposure and HLA in healthy donors. Primers for the PCR totalled 60 Vbeta and 13 Jbeta. TCRdb's table, derived via immunoSEQ multiplex PCR, lists solely in-frame clones and lacks some. The sample lists about 160,000 clones, roughly 82% occurring once. The sequenced sample was PBMCs. The receptors originated from a man aged 50 to 59 in good health and CMV-seropositive.

V is TRBV25-1 and J is TRBJ2-2, with D maybe TRBD2 (5 bases). V dropped 5 bases and J dropped 6 bases, with 13 bases sitting between them. The CDR3 has 14 amino acids. Per germline, CDR1 MGHDK and CDR2 SYGVNS. The CDR3 nucleotides are TGTGCCAGCAGTATTGGGGAGACCCCCGGGGAGCTGTTTTTT. As protein: CASSIGETPGELFF.

There are a few counts of this clone. The chain has TRBV23-1 and TRBJ2-1, with 8 bases lining up with TRBD1. TRBV23-1 is marked as an open reading frame, function uncertain. The junction had 12 bases not matched to a gene; V was cut back by 6 bases and J by 5 bases. This CDR3 has 16 amino acids. CDR3 DNA sequence: TGCGCCAGCAGAAAGCGACAGGGGATTGCCCACAATGAGCAGTTCTTC. Translated: CASRKRQGIAHNEQFF.

The chain carries TRBV4-1 and TRBJ2-5; D is possibly TRBD1 (6 bases). The DNA end lines up better with TRBJ2-7; the J call may be wrong. Germline V gene lookup returns CDR1 MGHRA and CDR2 YSYEKL. The CDR3 is 14 amino acids. The CDR3 nucleotides are TGCGCCAGCAGCCCTCGGGACAACTCCTACGAGCAGTACTTC. Translating gives CASSPRDNSYEQYF.

The chain uses TRBV2 and TRBJ1-2; TRBD1 matches at 9 bases. This CDR3 is built from 16 residues. Germline lookup yields CDR1 SNHLY and CDR2 FYNNEI. The V and J ends lost 6 bases and 4 bases, in that order; junction bases with no gene match: 12. The CDR3 DNA reads TGTGCCAGCAGCCAAGACTATGGGACAGGGACCTATGGCTACACCTTC. It specifies CASSQDYGTGTYGYTF.

This sequence joins TRBV30 and TRBJ1-1, with D unresolved. The V end was cut by 6 bases, the J end by 1 base, with 15 bases between. There are 14 residues in the CDR3. Germline V CDR1 and CDR2: GTSNPN, SVGIG (reference sequence). CDR3 DNA: TGTGCCTGTCCAAGCCCTCCTAAGAACACTGAAGCTTTCTTT. The encoded protein is CACPSPPKNTEAFF. The whole variable domain, filled in from reference TRBV30 and TRBJ1-1, reads SQTIHQWPATLVQPVGSPLSLECTVEGTSNPNLYWYRQAAGRGLQLLFYSVGIGQISSEVPQNLSASRPQDRQFILSSKKLLLSDSGFYLCACPSPPKNTEAFFGQGTRLTVV.

CDR3 loop: CASSRTGVGWQPQHF. In DNA form, the CDR3 reads TGTGCCAGCAGCCGAACAGGGGTCGGGTGGCAACCCCAGCATTTT. The chain links TRBV28 to TRBJ1-5, with TRBD1 identical over 7 bases. CDR1 and CDR2 (germline): MDHEN, SYDVKM. After removal of 6 bases from V and 10 bases from J, the junction contained 15 bases not matched to a gene. This CDR3 region has 15 residues.

The chain combines TRBV4-1 with TRBJ2-5, with TRBD2 as a possible D gene (5 bases). The last part of the DNA fits TRBJ2-7 better; the J call may be wrong. This CDR3 region has 15 residues. Germline CDR1 reads MGHRA; CDR2 reads YSYEKL. CDR3 in DNA: TGCGCCAGCAGCCCGGGGATATACGGCTCCTACGAGCAGTACTTC. Amino acids: CASSPGIYGSYEQYF.

This clone was seen just once. The chain recombines TRBV19 with TRBJ1-6; 8 bases match TRBD1. The trim removed 3 bases at V and 8 bases at J, leaving 6 bases unmatched. There are 15 residues in the CDR3. CDR1 LNHDA and CDR2 SQIVND come from the germline V gene (reference sequence). The CDR3 DNA reads as TGTGCCAGTAGTATGCAGGACAGGGTCGATTCACCCCTCCACTTT. Translation gives CASSMQDRVDSPLHF.

The V call is TRBV18, the J call TRBJ1-4; possibly TRBD1 for D (6 bases). Germline values: CDR1 KGHSH, CDR2 LQKENI. The CDR3 contains 13 residues. Trimming took 5 bases from V and 5 from J, leaving 9 bases between them. CDR3 region: CASSAGENEKLFF. CDR3 coding DNA: TGTGCCAGCTCAGCAGGGGAGAATGAAAAACTGTTTTTT.

The chain links TRBV4-2 to TRBJ2-2; no reliable D call. The CDR3 runs 14 residues. V dropped 0 bases and J dropped 7 bases, with 9 bases sitting between them. Germline lookup yields CDR1 LGHNA and CDR2 YNFKEQ. CDR3 bases: TGTGCCAGCAGCCAAGACTTCGTTCGCGGGGAGCTGTTTTTT. Translating it yields CASSQDFVRGELFF.